This record looks at one T cell receptor beta chain sequence and its context. The antigen remains undetermined. The data are from a study of T-cell reconstitution after alpha-beta-depleted transplantation in children. Overall study results and limits: When one year had passed after transplant, most T-cell counts and diversity came from newly produced T cells. Approximately two months post-transplant, alpha-beta T cells reportedly originated from several hundred expanded graft clones. The high TCRbeta diversity at day 60 in some patients came from surviving recipient T cells and thymic progenitors.

Unique molecular identifiers were used in preparing the TCRbeta library. TCRdb used MiXCR to reprocess the PCR reads, holding one entry per CDR3 protein. The table lists 300,000 to 400,000 distinct CDR3 sequences, 15% to 20% of them singletons, with around 41% in the top ten. V was shortened by 1 base and J by 3 bases, with 13 bases between the two germline ends. This CDR3 has 16 amino acids. Germline V gene data show CDR1 as SGHRS and CDR2 as YFSETQ. The sequence was obtained from a male patient aged 2 to 10 who had a stem cell transplant for acute lymphoblastic leukemia, so the T cells may come from the graft donor. The rearrangement uses TRBV5-1 and TRBJ2-2; possibly TRBD2 for D (6 bases). Sequencing was performed on PBMCs, mostly from graft donor cells, taken 360 days after TCRalphabeta/CD19-depleted stem cell transplant. This CDR3 reads CASSLPARGDTGELFF. CDR3 coding DNA: TGCGCCAGCAGCTTGCCGGCTCGCGGGGACACCGGGGAGCTGTTTTTT.